This T cell receptor (beta chain) was identified in a study of T cells after yellow fever vaccination (dated by TCRdb to about 2019). Background for the entire study: The SMART-Seq v4 Ultra Low Input RNA kit was used to prepare libraries from fractions with low cell numbers. To track T-cell clones before and after primary and booster YFV17D yellow fever vaccination, bulk TCR alpha and beta repertoires were sequenced longitudinally. Blood was drawn at multiple timepoints before and after primary and secondary immunization, with bulk PBMC replicates and cell subsets isolated. Two healthy male donors, one aged 18 to 29 and one aged 30 to 40 years, made up the cohort.

TCR cDNA was made using 5'RACE template switching, a step that added a universal primer site and unique molecular identifiers. cDNA synthesis was primed from both the TCR alpha and TCR beta constant segments. Libraries were amplified in two PCR steps, with sample barcodes and sequencing adapters added in the second step. Sequencing of libraries was performed on Illumina HiSeq 2500 (2x100 bp) or NovaSeq (2x150 bp). As for how the authors treated the data: MIGEC handled demultiplexing of reads and collapsing into UMI consensus sequences, while MiXCR performed V(D)J alignment. Clonotypes responding to the vaccine were identified with edgeR on replicate PBMC samples, with the criteria of FDR below 0.01 and a log2 fold change above 5 up to day 15. Each bulk clonotype was labeled CD4 or CD8 based on which sequenced repertoire, CD4 or CD8, contained the clonotype at higher abundance. TCRdb reworked the public reads: Q25 trimming with fastp, MiXCR clone assembly, productive beta chains retained. Each entry merges the rows of one CDR3 protein and shows their most common DNA and genes. Clone size and V and J calls follow TCRdb, not the original study. The sample has 620,000 or so distinct CDR3 sequences on record, less than 20% of them singletons. 17% of the sample is held by the ten biggest clonotypes.

Summary of the overall study and its limitations: A small fraction of clonotypes appeared in both the CD4 and CD8 compartments, likely as a result of convergent recombination. Most clones expanded after primary vaccination (96% of CD4 and around 89% of CD8) were re-detected after the booster, suggesting that broad memory maintenance occurred. Because the study included only a couple of donors, the extent to which the findings can be generalized is limited. Computational filtering was required because FACS-sorted repertoires could contain abundant contaminating clonotypes from the bulk population. Compared with the primary T-cell response, the secondary T-cell response was faster but weaker, reaching its peak on day 5 rather than on day 15.

Trimming leaves V shorter by 2 bases and J shorter by 1 base, with the junction holding 10 bases beyond the gene matches. The CDR3 numbers 17 residues from cysteine through phenylalanine. The entry retains the CDR3 DNA only, 51 bases that are in frame from base 1. CDR1 LGHNA and CDR2 YSLEER were looked up in the germline V gene. Remarks on this clonotype: Its antigen is still unknown. Within one base of it there is no much larger clone, and no base qualities were kept.

The label giving this sample's treatment or condition can be read as: live attenuated yellow fever vaccine strain. At each blood-draw timepoint, two biological replicates of bulk PBMCs were obtained. A standard Ficoll-Paque protocol was used to isolate PBMCs from peripheral blood. TriZol was used to extract RNA from bulk PBMCs, CD4 and CD8 fractions, and dextramer-positive and dextramer-negative fractions. This receptor was obtained from a young man who received the YFV17D yellow fever vaccine. The specimen comprised PBMCs, sampled around 5 days after the first yellow fever vaccination. The rearranged segments are TRBV4-3 and TRBJ1-2, with 7 bases matching TRBD1. The DNA sequence is given as TGCGCCAGCAGCCAACAGGGGGGATACCCCGGTAACTATGGCTACACCTTC. It codes for CASSQQGGYPGNYGYTF.